Presented here are 25 T cell receptor beta chains from one specimen sequenced in a study of regulatory T cells in long-lasting Graves disease. Arm-PCR with iRepertoire HTBI primers amplified the CDR3 regions for these TCR beta libraries. TCRdb fed the multiplex PCR reads into MiXCR, producing one record per CDR3 protein. This sample yields about 440,000 distinct CDR3 sequences, of which less than 20% are seen a single time; roughly 10% belongs to the top ten. Time point of the sample: newly diagnosed GD, antithyroid drugs for less than 3 months. Extracted RNA from PBMCs served as the source of the TCR library. The sample was also linked to a second study, of T cells in Graves' hyperthyroidism and ophthalmopathy.

The sequencing here drew on peripheral blood mononuclear cells (PBMCs), taken at new diagnosis, from a patient treated with antithyroid drugs. The receptors derive from a woman in her thirties with Graves disease.

This clonotype was recorded many times. CDR3 DNA: TGTGCCAGCAGTCCGGTCCCGTCGAACACCGGGGAGCTGTTTTTT. This sequence encodes CASSPVPSNTGELFF. The chain is built from TRBV28 and TRBJ2-2; the D is unclear. CDR1 is MDHEN, CDR2 SYDVKM, per germline. CDR3 length equals 15 residues. V shed 5 bases and J shed 0 bases, with 10 bases lying between them.

The rearrangement links TRBV7-9 to TRBJ1-3; 8 bases are shared with TRBD1. Germline V gene sequence: CDR1 SEHNR, CDR2 FQNEAQ (reference sequence). The CDR3 is 13 residues long. Trimming removed 10 bases from V and 9 bases from J; junction bases left unmatched: 11. The CDR3 region is CAIGQGVVGTIYF. The CDR3, as DNA: TGTGCCATTGGACAGGGTGTAGTGGGCACCATATATTTT.

This chain uses TRBV4-1 with TRBJ2-7, with 7 bases matching TRBD1. The CDR3 length is 16 residues. The junction had 13 bases not matched to a gene; V was cut back by 3 bases and J by 5 bases. Germline V gene lookup returns CDR1 MGHRA and CDR2 YSYEKL. CDR3 in DNA: TGCGCCAGCAGCCACTTGGGGAGACAGGGTGGCGACGAGCAGTACTTC. This encodes CASSHLGRQGGDEQYF.

V gene TRBV5-1 combines with J gene TRBJ2-3; D not resolved. Trimming cost V 4 bases and J 0 bases, with 15 bases left between them. The CDR3 consists of 16 residues. From germline, CDR1 is SGHRS and CDR2 YFSETQ. CDR3 DNA sequence: TGCGCCAGCAGCCCGGGTAGGGCGGAGAGCACAGATACGCAGTATTTT. This codes for CASSPGRAESTDTQYF.

This clonotype was detected ten times or more. This chain uses TRBV9 with TRBJ2-5, with a tentative D call TRBD2 (6 bases). There are 16 residues in the CDR3. Germline CDR1 reads SGDLS; CDR2 reads YYNGEE. With 7 bases removed from V and 0 bases from J, the gap between germline ends came to 19 bases. The CDR3 spells CASGAGARNYQETQYF. The CDR3 region has the DNA TGTGCCAGCGGAGCGGGCGCCCGGAACTACCAAGAGACCCAGTACTTC. The entire variable domain, with the rest obtained from reference TRBV9 and TRBJ2-5, is as follows: DSGVTQTPKHLITATGQRVTLRCSPRSGDLSVYWYQQSLDQGLQFLIQYYNGEERAKGNILERFSAQQFPDLHSELNLSSLELGDSALYFCASGAGARNYQETQYFGPGTRLLVL.

There are many counts of this clonotype. This sequence joins TRBV28 and TRBJ2-5; D is possibly TRBD1 or TRBD2 (5 bases each). The CDR3 runs 13 residues. Germline CDR1 and CDR2: MDHEN and SYDVKM. V dropped 6 bases and J dropped 2 bases, with 10 bases sitting between them. CDR3 nucleotides: TGTGCCAGCAGCGGGGACCTACAAGAGACCCAGTACTTC. Amino acid sequence: CASSGDLQETQYF.

This clonotype was seen repeatedly, ten times or more. CDR3 sequence reads: CSARELRRRADTQYF. CDR3 DNA sequence: TGCAGTGCTAGAGAGCTGCGGAGGAGGGCAGATACGCAGTATTTT. V and J are TRBV20-1 and TRBJ2-3, with D possibly TRBD2 on 6 matching bases. Germline CDR1 DFQATT, CDR2 SNEGSKA (reference sequence). Trimming cost V 0 bases and J 4 bases, with 14 bases left between them. This CDR3 has 15 residues.

This clonotype was seen more than once but under ten times. The V gene is TRBV9, the J gene TRBJ1-6; D ambiguous. V was shortened by 0 bases and J by 5 bases, with 9 bases between the two germline ends. CDR3 size: 15 residues. Germline-derived CDR1 and CDR2 are SGDLS and YYNGEE. Here the CDR3 DNA reads TGTGCCAGCAGCGTAGGGAACAGCCATAATTCACCCCTCCACTTT. Translating it yields CASSVGNSHNSPLHF.

The genes are TRBV6-1 and TRBJ1-2, with unresolved D. The length of the CDR3 is 12 residues. Trimming removed 5 bases at V and 7 bases at J, with 11 bases between. The germline V gene encodes CDR1 MNHNS and CDR2 SASEGT. CDR3 in DNA: TGTGCCAGCAGTTCCGCGGGGAGTGGCTACACCTTC. Its protein is CASSSAGSGYTF.

Ten or more counts support this clonotype. The chain uses TRBV6-1 and TRBJ1-1, with 8 bases that match TRBD1. Germline V gene data show CDR1 as MNHNS and CDR2 as SASEGT. The V gene end was trimmed by 7 bases and the J gene end by 3 bases; junction bases not matched to a gene: 4. The CDR3 runs 13 residues. Here the CDR3 reads CASNGQGYTEAFF. In DNA, the CDR3 is TGTGCCAGCAATGGACAGGGTTACACTGAAGCTTTCTTT.

This clonotype was seen at least ten times. The genes are TRBV12-3 or TRBV12-4 and TRBJ2-5; 8 nucleotides align to TRBD2. The CDR3 contains 15 residues. Unmatched junction bases numbered 6, after V lost 4 bases and J lost 2 bases. The CDR3 reads CASSSPASGQETQYF. For the CDR3, the DNA is TGTGCCAGCAGTTCCCCGGCTAGCGGGCAAGAGACCCAGTACTTC.

This clonotype showed up many times. This chain links TRBV20-1 with TRBJ1-5; D ambiguous. V lost 4 bases and J 0 bases, leaving 10 bases between the germline ends. CDR1 and CDR2 (germline): DFQATT, SNEGSKA (reference sequence). The CDR3 length is 14 residues. Here the CDR3 reads CSAIRGYSNQPQHF. Written as DNA, the CDR3 is TGCAGTGCTATTCGGGGTTATAGCAATCAGCCCCAGCATTTT.

This clonotype has ten or more counts. The chain combines TRBV30 with TRBJ1-2; D may be TRBD1 (5 bases). V shed 1 base and J shed 8 bases, with 17 bases lying between them. The CDR3 contains 14 residues. The germline CDR1 and CDR2 sequences are GTSNPN and SVGIG (reference sequence). The DNA for the CDR3 is TGTGCCTGGAGTGCATTTTCAGGGACGGTCGGCTACACCTTC. Translating gives CAWSAFSGTVGYTF.

The rearrangement links TRBV5-1 to TRBJ2-2; D remains unclear. Germline V gene data show CDR1 as SGHRS and CDR2 as YFSETQ. Trimming pared 0 bases from V and 3 bases from J, leaving 6 bases between. The CDR3 is 14 residues long. For the CDR3, the DNA is TGCGCCAGCAGCTTGGTTTCCTACACCGGGGAGCTGTTTTTT. The encoded protein is CASSLVSYTGELFF.

This clonotype was detected many times. This sequence joins TRBV20-1 and TRBJ2-7; either TRBD1 or TRBD2 may fit D (5 bases each). The CDR3 is 14 amino acids. Trimming removed 3 bases at V and 2 bases at J, with 14 bases between. CDR1 and CDR2 (germline): DFQATT, SNEGSKA (reference sequence). CDR3 coding DNA: TGCAGTGCTAGCGCCGGGACGAATACCTACGAGCAGTACTTC. It encodes CSASAGTNTYEQYF.

This clonotype came up many times. The chain carries TRBV2 and TRBJ2-1, with 13 nucleotides matching TRBD2. CDR1 is SNHLY and CDR2 is FYNNEI in the germline V gene. V was clipped by 6 bases and J by 3 bases; unmatched bases: 8. This CDR3 spans 17 amino acids. DNA for the CDR3: TGTGCCAGCAGCCCCAGGGGGACTAGCGGGAACTACAATGAGCAGTTCTTC. It codes for CASSPRGTSGNYNEQFF. Full variable domain (remainder filled in from reference TRBV2 and TRBJ2-1): EPEVTQTPSHQVTQMGQEVILRCVPISNHLYFYWYRQILGQKVEFLVSFYNNEISEKSEIFDDQFSVERPDGSNFTLKIRSTKLEDSAMYFCASSPRGTSGNYNEQFFGPGTRLTVL.

In this sample, this clonotype turned up many times. This rearrangement joins TRBV7-8 to TRBJ2-1, with D hard to call. The CDR3 runs to 15 residues. V lost 5 bases to trimming and J lost 0 bases, with 11 bases between them. Germline assignment: CDR1 SGHVS and CDR2 FQNEAQ. The CDR3 spells CASSIPVTSYNEQFF. DNA for the CDR3: TGTGCCAGCAGCATCCCCGTCACCTCCTACAATGAGCAGTTCTTC.

A remark on this clonotype: The junction differs from germline at one of its ends, possibly a read error. The chain is built from TRBV30 and TRBJ1-3; D call uncertain. The CDR3 covers 15 residues. Germline CDR1 is GTSNPN and CDR2 is SVGIG (reference sequence). The CDR3 reads CAWSTDSGWRNTTYF. CDR3 coding DNA: TGTGCCTGGAGTACGGACTCCGGGTGGAGAAACACCACATATTTT.

This clonotype has at least ten counts. This chain joins TRBV11-2 and TRBJ2-2, with 11 bases identical to TRBD1. V was clipped by 5 bases and J by 4 bases; unmatched bases: 6. Germline CDR1 reads SGHAT; CDR2 reads FQNNGV. The CDR3 has 16 residues. In DNA, the CDR3 is TGTGCCAGCAGCGTAAGGGGGACAGGGGGCACCGGGGAGCTGTTTTTT. Translation gives CASSVRGTGGTGELFF.

This clonotype was found many times. The chain joins TRBV2 to TRBJ2-3; TRBD1 agrees at 7 bases. This CDR3 contains 17 residues. Trimming took 1 base from V and 4 from J; bases not matched to a gene: 11. Germline V gives CDR1 SNHLY, CDR2 FYNNEI. CDR3 bases: TGTGCCAGCAGTGAAGATCTTAGGGGGCTTGGTTCAGATACGCAGTATTTT. Translation gives CASSEDLRGLGSDTQYF.

In this sample, this clonotype turned up many times. The chain links TRBV2 to TRBJ2-7; the D is unclear. V lost 7 bases to trimming and J lost 3 bases, with 7 bases between them. From germline, CDR1 is SNHLY and CDR2 FYNNEI. CDR3 length equals 11 residues. CDR3: CASIGNYEQYF. The CDR3 DNA follows: TGTGCCAGCATCGGCAACTACGAGCAGTACTTC.

This clonotype was counted many times. This chain uses TRBV5-1 with TRBJ2-3; weak D call: TRBD2 (5 bases). The CDR3 loop spans 17 amino acids. The V gene's germline CDR1 is SGHRS and CDR2 YFSETQ. The V end was cut by 0 bases, the J end by 0 bases, with 14 bases between. The CDR3 protein is CASSLGRGQTSTDTQYF. The CDR3 DNA reads as TGCGCCAGCAGCTTGGGTCGGGGTCAAACTAGCACAGATACGCAGTATTTT.

This chain uses TRBV5-1 with TRBJ2-5, with D perhaps matching TRBD1 (5 bases). The CDR3 extends over 14 amino acids. Germline-derived CDR1 and CDR2 are SGHRS and YFSETQ. Trimming took off 4 bases at V and 1 base at J, with 11 bases between the two ends. The CDR3 here is CASSLKGIQETQYF. In DNA form, the CDR3 reads TGCGCCAGCAGCCTAAAGGGGATCCAAGAGACCCAGTACTTC.

This clonotype was counted only a few times. The V gene is TRBV28, the J gene TRBJ2-3; TRBD2 agrees at 7 bases. CDR1 is MDHEN, CDR2 SYDVKM, per germline. The CDR3 is made up of 12 amino acids. With 2 bases clipped from V and 11 bases from J, the junction kept 4 bases outside the gene matches. CDR3 nucleotide sequence: TGTGCCAGCAGTTTACGCTGGGGGGGGCAGTATTTT. This codes for CASSLRWGGQYF.

This clonotype was picked up many times. This chain connects TRBV12-3 or TRBV12-4 to TRBJ1-1; D is perhaps TRBD1 (6 bases). This CDR3 contains 15 residues. Trimming shortened V by 3 bases and J by 6 bases, and 17 bases separated the two germline ends. Here the CDR3 DNA reads TGTGCCAGCAGTTTGAGGAGGGGGGCTACTGCTGAAGCTTTCTTT. Protein product: CASSLRRGATAEAFF.